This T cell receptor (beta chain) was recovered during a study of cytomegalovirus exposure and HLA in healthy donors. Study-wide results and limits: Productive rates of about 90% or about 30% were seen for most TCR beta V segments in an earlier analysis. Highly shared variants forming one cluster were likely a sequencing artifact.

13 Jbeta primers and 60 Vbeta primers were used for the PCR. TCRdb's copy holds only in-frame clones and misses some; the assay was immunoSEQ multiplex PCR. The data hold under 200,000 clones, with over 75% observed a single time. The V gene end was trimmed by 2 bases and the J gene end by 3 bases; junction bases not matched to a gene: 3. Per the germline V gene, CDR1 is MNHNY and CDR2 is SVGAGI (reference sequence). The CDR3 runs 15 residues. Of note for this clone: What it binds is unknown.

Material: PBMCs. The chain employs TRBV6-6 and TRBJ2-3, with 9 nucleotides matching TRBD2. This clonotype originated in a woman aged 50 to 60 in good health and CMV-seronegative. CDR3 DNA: TGTGCCAGCAGTTACCGGCGGGAGGGTACAGATACGCAGTATTTT. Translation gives CASSYRREGTDTQYF.